Shown below are 2 T cell receptor beta chains from a single sample sequenced in a study of siplizumab effects on memory and regulatory T cells. Sequencing was performed with immunoSEQ multiplex PCR; in TCRdb, only in-frame clones are kept and a portion is missing. The data hold around 110,000 clones, with 90% to 95% observed a single time. The sequenced sample was non-Treg CD4+ T cells sorted from blood. Receptors originate from a human donor in good health.

DNA for the CDR3: TGCGCCAGCAGCTTCGAGGGTCAAAACACTGAAGCTTTCTTT. This encodes CASSFEGQNTEAFF. This rearrangement joins TRBV5-1 to TRBJ1-1; unclear D gene. Trimming pared 2 bases from V and 2 bases from J, leaving 10 bases between. CDR1 and CDR2 (germline): SGHRS, YFSETQ. The CDR3 runs to 14 residues.

The chain uses TRBV19 and TRBJ1-2; 9 bases line up with TRBD1. Per germline, CDR1 LNHDA and CDR2 SQIVND (reference sequence). Trimming cost V 4 bases and J 4 bases; bases outside gene matches: 7. This CDR3 is 15 amino acids long. The CDR3 spells CASSRPGQGVYGYTF. DNA for the CDR3: TGTGCCAGTAGTAGGCCGGGACAGGGCGTCTATGGCTACACCTTC.